This T cell receptor (beta chain) was identified during a study of cytomegalovirus exposure and HLA in healthy donors. The study, taken as a whole, reports: The finding came from a later analysis; first-cohort TCR clusters tended to co-occur in the 95 to 150 validation repertoires. It was approximately 160 TCR beta chains that were listed as cytomegalovirus-associated.

A single count supports this clone. Antigen specificity is unknown. One end of the junction varies from germline; a read error may be responsible. From germline, CDR1 is LNHDA and CDR2 SQIVND (reference sequence). CDR3 size: 14 residues. Only in-frame clones appear in the TCRdb table, and some are missing; sequencing was by immunoSEQ multiplex PCR. Altogether 250,000 to 350,000 clones are present, nearly 90% being singletons, with the ten largest covering about 0.96%. Sequenced material: PBMCs. The sequence was collected from a man in his thirties or forties in good health and CMV-seronegative. The gene calls are TRBV19 and TRBJ2-3, with unresolved D. The CDR3 DNA reads as TGTGCCAGTAGCATAGACTCCGTCACAGATACGCAGTATTTT. It is translated as CASSIDSVTDTQYF. Full variable domain (remainder filled in from reference TRBV19 and TRBJ2-3): DGGITQSPKYLFRKEGQNVTLSCEQNLNHDAMYWYRQDPGQGLRLIYYSQIVNDFQKGDIAEGYSVSREKKESFPLTVTSAQKNPTAFYLCASSIDSVTDTQYFGPGTRLTVL.